These 25 T cell receptor beta chains originate from one sample sequenced in a study of T cells in Graves' hyperthyroidism and ophthalmopathy. Researchers took RNA transcripts and amplified the TCR beta CDR3 regions from them. Carried out on the TCR CDR3, a first-round RT-PCR used the HTBI primer set. MiXCR, run by TCRdb on the multiplex PCR reads, gives a single entry per CDR3 protein. The sample shows over 650,000 distinct CDR3 sequences, roughly 15% of them seen only once. The sequenced sample consisted of blood. The receptors here all came from a young man with Graves' hyperthyroidism.

This chain joins TRBV7-9 and TRBJ2-3; 8 bases line up with TRBD2. CDR3 length: 16 residues. J gave up 1 base and V 3 bases, and 6 bases lay outside the gene matches. In germline, CDR1 is SEHNR, CDR2 FQNEAQ (reference sequence). The CDR3 DNA reads as TGTGCCAGCAGCTTCGGGGTCGGGAGGGGCACAGATACGCAGTATTTT. Amino acids: CASSFGVGRGTDTQYF. Using reference TRBV7-9 and TRBJ2-3 for the parts outside the CDR3, the full variable domain is DTGVSQNPRHKITKRGQNVTFRCDPISEHNRLYWYRQTLGQGPEFLTYFQNEAQLEKSRLLSDRFSAERPKGSFSTLEIQRTEQGDSAMYLCASSFGVGRGTDTQYFGPGTRLTVL.

About this clonotype: This may come from a read error, since a much larger clone is one base off. The chain uses TRBV20-1 and TRBJ2-7, with 7 positions matching TRBD1. This CDR3 is 12 amino acids long. J gave up 7 bases and V 3 bases, and 6 bases lay outside the gene matches. The germline V gene encodes CDR1 DFQATT and CDR2 SNEGSKA (reference sequence). The CDR3 loop is CSARETGLEQYF. The CDR3 DNA follows: TGCAGTGCTAGGGAGACAGGGCTTGAGCAGTACTTC.

This clonotype has a handful of counts. The J gene is TRBJ2-3, the V gene TRBV7-3, with D unclear. Trimming left V 2 bases short and J 0 bases short, with 9 bases between. The CDR3 sequence is 15 residues long. CDR1 and CDR2 from the germline V gene are SGHTA and FQGTGA. The CDR3 protein is CASSLSYSSTDTQYF. In nucleotides, the CDR3 is TGTGCCAGCAGCTTATCCTATTCTAGCACAGATACGCAGTATTTT.

This chain connects TRBV7-3 to TRBJ2-7, with 10 bases lining up with TRBD2. The germline V gene has CDR1 SGHTA and CDR2 FQGTGA. The CDR3 contains 16 residues. Trimming at V came to 5 bases and at J to 2 bases, leaving 9 bases not matched to a gene. CDR3 region: CASSPTPSGSPYEQYF. DNA for the CDR3: TGTGCCAGCAGCCCTACTCCTAGCGGGAGCCCCTACGAGCAGTACTTC.

This sequence joins TRBV7-2 and TRBJ2-1; 13 nucleotides line up with TRBD2. V lost 1 base, J lost 7 bases, and 10 bases stayed unmatched. CDR1 SGHTA and CDR2 FQGNSA come from the germline V gene. The CDR3 totals 18 residues. The CDR3 loop is CASSLVGPLAGGRNEQFF. The CDR3 coding sequence is TGTGCCAGCAGCTTAGTAGGGCCACTAGCGGGAGGGAGGAATGAGCAGTTCTTC.

This rearrangement joins TRBV4-1 to TRBJ2-1; D remains unclear. The CDR3 sequence is 15 residues long. Trimming removed 4 bases at V and 4 bases at J, with 14 bases between. The germline V gene encodes CDR1 MGHRA and CDR2 YSYEKL. The CDR3 sequence: CASSRGEGIYNEQFF. The CDR3 DNA sequence: TGCGCCAGCAGCCGCGGAGAAGGGATTTACAATGAGCAGTTCTTC.

At least ten counts were recorded for this clonotype. This chain connects TRBV2 to TRBJ1-5; no firm D call. Trimming stripped 1 base from V and 0 bases from J, with 7 bases between. Germline V gives CDR1 SNHLY, CDR2 FYNNEI. The CDR3 length is 15 residues. The CDR3, as DNA: TGTGCCAGCAGTGAAGGGGCAGTTAGCAATCAGCCCCAGCATTTT. The encoded protein is CASSEGAVSNQPQHF.

The CDR3 protein is CASSPVPRQGDAYGYTF. The DNA of the CDR3 is TGTGCCAGCAGTCCCGTCCCTCGACAGGGTGACGCCTATGGCTACACCTTC. The genes are TRBV28 and TRBJ1-2; 7 bases agree with TRBD1. CDR1 and CDR2 from the germline V gene are MDHEN and SYDVKM. The CDR3 extends over 17 amino acids. V trimming: 5 bases; J trimming: 4 bases; junction bases outside the gene matches: 16.

Regarding this clonotype: Being one base from a much bigger clone, this may be a read error. This rearrangement joins TRBV7-9 to TRBJ2-5; 10 bases are shared with TRBD2. The germline V gene encodes CDR1 SEHNR and CDR2 FQNEAQ (reference sequence). The CDR3 is made up of 14 amino acids. Germline trimming cut 10 bases from V and 7 bases from J; bases unmatched to any gene: 12. CDR3 residues: CATHSGRYRGTQYF. Written as DNA, the CDR3 is TGTGCCACCCATAGCGGGAGGTATCGAGGGACCCAGTACTTC.

The chain employs TRBV11-3 and TRBJ2-4; no definite D call. Trimming removed 1 base at V and 5 bases at J, with 12 bases between. CDR3 length: 15 residues. Germline loops: CDR1 SGHNT, CDR2 YENEEA. CDR3 bases: TGTGCCAGCAGCTTAGGCCCGACACACGAAAACATTCAGTACTTC. Encoded protein: CASSLGPTHENIQYF.

This clonotype was seen only a few times. The CDR3 DNA reads as TGTGCCAGTAGTCACGACGGCTCCTACAATGAGCAGTTCTTC. Translating gives CASSHDGSYNEQFF. V and J are TRBV19 and TRBJ2-1; no clear D gene. Looked up from germline, CDR1 is LNHDA and CDR2 is SQIVND (reference sequence). The CDR3 is 14 amino acids. Between the trimmed V and J ends, which lost 5 bases and 0 bases, there was a span of 8 bases.

The table lists this clonotype with a few counts. This chain joins TRBV19 and TRBJ1-5, with 7 positions matching TRBD1. The CDR3 is 13 amino acids. Germline V gene lookup returns CDR1 LNHDA and CDR2 SQIVND (reference sequence). The V segment lost 4 bases and the J segment 7 bases; nucleotides outside the gene matches: 4. DNA for the CDR3: TGTGCCAGTAGTAAGGGGGCCCGCCAGCCCCAGCATTTT. Translation: CASSKGARQPQHF.

The rearrangement uses TRBV2 and TRBJ2-5, with D unresolved. CDR1 is SNHLY and CDR2 is FYNNEI in the germline V gene. Trimming shortened V by 6 bases and J by 7 bases, and 9 bases separated the two germline ends. CDR3 size: 11 residues. For the CDR3, the DNA is TGTGCCAGCAGCGCCGGTGGGACCCAGTACTTC. It translates to CASSAGGTQYF.

This clonotype has more than one count but fewer than ten. CDR3 nucleotide sequence: TGCAGCCCCCGACAGGAAGGGATTTATGGCTACACCTTC. Its protein product is CSPRQEGIYGYTF. The chain combines TRBV29-1 with TRBJ1-2, with a weak D call TRBD1 (6 bases). Between the trimmed V and J ends, which lost 8 bases and 5 bases, there was a span of 18 bases. CDR3 length: 13 amino acids. Germline-derived CDR1 and CDR2 are SQVTM and ANQGSEA.

This clonotype was seen repeatedly, ten times or more. The rearrangement links TRBV7-8 to TRBJ1-5; unclear D gene. Germline loops: CDR1 SGHVS, CDR2 FQNEAQ. The CDR3 runs to 16 residues. Trimming cost V 0 bases and J 1 base, with 10 bases left between them. As DNA, the CDR3 is TGTGCCAGCAGCTTAGCGTCAGAGTTGAGCAATCAGCCCCAGCATTTT. Translating it yields CASSLASELSNQPQHF.

This clonotype was detected ten times or more. The chain combines TRBV7-9 with TRBJ2-7, with D perhaps TRBD2 (5 bases). CDR3 length equals 14 residues. Trimming took off 7 bases at V and 5 bases at J, with 18 bases between the two ends. Germline assignment: CDR1 SEHNR and CDR2 FQNEAQ (reference sequence). This chain's CDR3 is CASNDLADHNEQYF. CDR3 coding DNA: TGTGCCAGCAACGATCTAGCAGATCATAACGAGCAGTACTTC.

This clonotype was found once. The V gene is TRBV15, the J gene TRBJ1-1, with D tentatively TRBD1 (5 bases). The CDR3 covers 14 residues. Germline values: CDR1 LNHNV, CDR2 YYDKDF (reference sequence). The germline V and J ends were trimmed by 0 bases and 10 bases, with 15 bases remaining between them. For the CDR3, the DNA is TGTGCCACCAGCAGAGATGCGGGGGGGGGAAGAGCTTTCTTT. Translation: CATSRDAGGGRAFF.

This clonotype showed up just a few times. This chain connects TRBV7-8 to TRBJ2-6, with 11 bases that match TRBD2. V lost 6 bases and J lost 0; bases outside the gene matches: 7. This CDR3 contains 18 residues. Germline CDR1 is SGHVS and CDR2 is FQNEAQ. The CDR3 DNA follows: TGTGCCAGCAGAATGGGACTAGCGGTCCTCTCTGGGGCCAACGTCCTGACTTTC. This codes for CASRMGLAVLSGANVLTF.

This clonotype has ten or more counts. The genes are TRBV28 and TRBJ1-6; 9 nucleotides agree with TRBD1. Germline CDR1 is MDHEN and CDR2 is SYDVKM. The CDR3 is 18 amino acids. Trimming took 5 bases from V and 1 from J; bases not matched to a gene: 9. CDR3 protein: CASSPPTGGASYNSPLHF. In DNA form, the CDR3 reads TGTGCCAGCAGTCCTCCCACAGGGGGCGCGTCCTATAATTCACCCCTCCACTTT. Full variable domain (outside the CDR3, taken from reference TRBV28 and TRBJ1-6): DVKVTQSSRYLVKRTGEKVFLECVQDMDHENMFWYRQDPGLGLRLIYFSYDVKMKEKGDIPEGYSVSREKKERFSLILESASTNQTSMYLCASSPPTGGASYNSPLHFGNGTRLTVT.

The J gene is TRBJ1-1, the V gene TRBV19; 7 bases are a match to TRBD1. The CDR3 covers 15 residues. Germline CDR1 LNHDA, CDR2 SQIVND (reference sequence). J lost 6 bases, V lost 1 base, and 8 bases had no gene match. CDR3 region: CASSIALWGTAEAFF. DNA for the CDR3: TGTGCCAGTAGTATAGCTCTATGGGGGACAGCTGAAGCTTTCTTT.

The chain carries TRBV5-5 and TRBJ2-3, with TRBD2 matching 14 bases. The CDR3 is made up of 17 amino acids. The germline V gene encodes CDR1 SGHKS and CDR2 YYEKEE (reference sequence). J was trimmed by 2 bases and V by 3 bases; bases with no gene match: 5. The DNA for the CDR3 is TGTGCCAGCAGCTGGGGACTAGCGGGAGATCCCACAGATACGCAGTATTTT. Protein product: CASSWGLAGDPTDTQYF.

In this sample, this clonotype turned up many times. The chain is built from TRBV12-3 or TRBV12-4 and TRBJ2-1; tentatively, D is TRBD2 (6 bases). V lost 9 bases and J 3 bases, leaving 12 bases between the germline ends. The CDR3 covers 13 residues. DNA for the CDR3: TGTGCCAGTTCAAGCGGGTACTACAATGAGCAGTTCTTC. As protein: CASSSGYYNEQFF.

At least ten counts were recorded for this clonotype. The chain has TRBV30 and TRBJ1-5; D not resolved. CDR3 size: 12 residues. Per germline, CDR1 GTSNPN and CDR2 SVGIG (reference sequence). V lost 5 bases and J 6 bases, leaving 11 bases between the germline ends. CDR3: CAWSEGVQPQHF. In DNA form, the CDR3 reads TGTGCCTGGTCAGAAGGCGTTCAGCCCCAGCATTTT. Based on the CDR3 plus reference TRBV30 and TRBJ1-5, the full variable domain is SQTIHQWPATLVQPVGSPLSLECTVEGTSNPNLYWYRQAAGRGLQLLFYSVGIGQISSEVPQNLSASRPQDRQFILSSKKLLLSDSGFYLCAWSEGVQPQHFGDGTRLSIL.

This clonotype was seen repeatedly, ten times or more. The chain is built from TRBV7-2 and TRBJ2-2; 8 bases match TRBD1. The V gene end was trimmed by 5 bases and the J gene end by 3 bases; junction bases not matched to a gene: 8. Germline V lookup: CDR1 SGHTA, CDR2 FQGNSA. This CDR3 has 16 residues. Written as DNA, the CDR3 is TGTGCCAGCAGCCTAAGACAGGGGAGTCACACCGGGGAGCTGTTTTTT. Protein sequence: CASSLRQGSHTGELFF.

The chain recombines TRBV29-1 with TRBJ1-1; no reliable D call. Trimming left V 4 bases short and J 1 base short, with 13 bases between. This CDR3 comprises 14 residues. Per germline, CDR1 SQVTM and CDR2 ANQGSEA. CDR3 residues: CSVGSARGNTEAFF. CDR3 nucleotides: TGCAGCGTTGGGTCCGCTCGGGGGAACACTGAAGCTTTCTTT.